A selection of T cell receptor beta chains follows, all from one sample in a study of vaccination and CD4 T cells after COVID-19. For these receptors, no antigen is known. TCRdb reprocessed the PCR reads via MiXCR and lists one record per CDR3 protein. The sample records around 27,000 distinct CDR3 sequences, roughly a third being singletons. The specimen was CD4+ T cells from blood, cultured in vitro, collected about 7 months after SARS-CoV-2 vaccination. Source of these receptors: a human donor who had recovered from COVID-19. Both conserved end residues are part of each CDR3. The D gene is left open where the match is weak. Clone size is given for some rows only: seen once, a few or many times, or a class if the clone is expanded.

D gene	clone size	V gene	J gene	CDR3 DNA	CDR3 protein
NA	NA	TRBV4-2	TRBJ2-2	TGTGCCAGCAGCCAAGAGGCATACACCGGGGAGCTGTTTTTT	CASSQEAYTGELFF
TRBD2	few	TRBV5-4	TRBJ2-1	TGTGCCAGCAGCTTGTGGTTCACTAGCGGGAGCGATGAGCAGTTCTTC	CASSLWFTSGSDEQFF
NA	NA	TRBV10-2	TRBJ2-7	TGCGCCAGCAGTGAGTCGGCGACTAGTGAGACCTACGAGCAGTACTTC	CASSESATSETYEQYF
NA	NA	TRBV20-1	TRBJ2-5	TGCAGTGCCACACAGGGAGGAGAGACCCAGTACTTC	CSATQGGETQYF
NA	NA	TRBV29-1	TRBJ1-5	TGCAGCGTTGCAGGTTCTGGAGCTCAGCCCCAGCATTTT	CSVAGSGAQPQHF
NA	NA	TRBV6-1	TRBJ2-5	TGTGCCAGCAGTCCTCACCGGGGAGCGGAGGGGGAGACCCAGTACTTC	CASSPHRGAEGETQYF
TRBD2	NA	TRBV25-1	TRBJ2-3	TGTGCCAGCAGTCCGTCAGGAAAGCTAGCGGAGTACGATACGCAGTATTTT	CASSPSGKLAEYDTQYF
NA	few	TRBV15	TRBJ2-3	TGTGCCACCAGCAGAGCGGGGGACCCAGGCACAGATACGCAGTATTTT	CATSRAGDPGTDTQYF
NA	NA	TRBV2	TRBJ2-5	TGTGCCATCACCCCCGAAGAGACCCAGTACTTC	CAITPEETQYF
NA	few	TRBV20-1	TRBJ2-2	TGCAGTGCTAGTCTCGGGAGCGCCACCGGGGAGCTGTTTTTT	CSASLGSATGELFF
TRBD1	few	TRBV6-1	TRBJ1-2	TGTGCCAGCAACAAAGGGGGCAGCCTAAACTATGGCTACACCTTC	CASNKGGSLNYGYTF
NA	NA	TRBV10-3	TRBJ2-3	TGTGCCATCAGTGAAGGTTCAGATACGCAGTATTTT	CAISEGSDTQYF
TRBD1	few	TRBV10-1	TRBJ2-3	TGCGCCAGCAGACCAGGACAGGGGGCTACCTTCCTCAACACAGATACGCAGTATTTT	CASRPGQGATFLNTDTQYF
NA	NA	TRBV20-1	TRBJ2-3	TGCAGTGCTAGAGGAATTTACGGCCTTGTTCTGGGTACGCAGTATTTT	CSARGIYGLVLGTQYF
TRBD1	few	TRBV2	TRBJ2-5	TGTGCCAGCAGACTACAGGGGGTACAAGAGACCCAGTACTTC	CASRLQGVQETQYF
TRBD1	few	TRBV20-1	TRBJ2-7	TGCAGTGCGGTAGGACAGGGCGCTCTCGAGCAGTACTTC	CSAVGQGALEQYF
NA	NA	TRBV20-1	TRBJ2-7	TGCAGTGCTAATTCTCTTCGGCGGCCCTACGAGCAGTACTTC	CSANSLRRPYEQYF
NA	NA	TRBV10-1	TRBJ1-6	TGCGCCAGCAGTCGGGCGGGGCAGGGGAATTCACCCCTCCACTTT	CASSRAGQGNSPLHF
NA	NA	TRBV4-1	TRBJ2-5	TGCGCCAGCAGCCTCGTATTGGGGGAGACCCAGTACTTC	CASSLVLGETQYF
NA	NA	TRBV6-1	TRBJ2-1	TGTGCCAGCGCCGCGTACATCCATGAGCAGTTCTTC	CASAAYIHEQFF
TRBD1	few	TRBV11-3	TRBJ2-5	TGTGCCAGCAGCTTAAGTGGGGACAGGGAAGAGACCCAGTACTTC	CASSLSGDREETQYF
NA	NA	TRBV28	TRBJ1-2	TGTGCCAGCAGTTTTCAGTCCTATGGCTACACCTTC	CASSFQSYGYTF
TRBD1	NA	TRBV5-1	TRBJ2-3	TGCGCCAGCAGCACTCGACAGGGTCTACGCCCTGATACGCAGTATTTT	CASSTRQGLRPDTQYF
TRBD1	NA	TRBV6-1	TRBJ1-1	TGTGCCAGCAGTGAAAGGGGGACAGGGGTCGAAGCTTTCTTT	CASSERGTGVEAFF
NA	few	TRBV2	TRBJ1-5	TGTGCCAGCAGCTTCGGCGGGTGGGGGGTAGGGTCTCAGCCCCAGCATTTT	CASSFGGWGVGSQPQHF
NA	NA	TRBV2	TRBJ2-1	TGTGCCAGCAGTGAGACCATGGGTGAGCAGTTCTTC	CASSETMGEQFF
NA	few	TRBV27	TRBJ1-1	TGTGCCAGCAGTACAGGAGCCAGGGGGAACACTGAAGCTTTCTTT	CASSTGARGNTEAFF
TRBD2	once	TRBV4-3	TRBJ2-7	TGCGCCAGCAGCCAACAACTAGGGACTAGCGGGAGTACTTACGAGCAGTACTTC	CASSQQLGTSGSTYEQYF
TRBD1	few	TRBV20-1	TRBJ2-4	TGCAGTGCCCGGACAGGGGACGGCATTCAGTACTTC	CSARTGDGIQYF